One sample yielded the 6 T cell receptor beta chains listed below, sequenced in a study of T cells in Graves' hyperthyroidism and ophthalmopathy. Using RNA transcripts as the source, TCR beta CDR3 regions were amplified. TCR CDR3 regions were first amplified by RT-PCR with HTBI primers. Each CDR3 protein gets one entry after TCRdb re-called the multiplex PCR reads with MiXCR. The sample contains under 350,000 distinct CDR3 sequences, over 15% of which appear only once. The sample taken for sequencing was blood. The source of these receptors is a woman aged 60 to 75 with Graves' ophthalmopathy.

This chain uses TRBV9 with TRBJ2-3; possible D gene TRBD2, 6 bases. V lost 4 bases to trimming and J lost 1 base, with 16 bases between them. Germline V lookup: CDR1 SGDLS, CDR2 YYNGEE. CDR3 length: 16 residues. The CDR3 here is CASSSRVASGTDTQYF. The CDR3 DNA is TGTGCCAGCAGCTCCAGGGTGGCTAGCGGCACAGATACGCAGTATTTT. Looking up the rest from reference TRBV9 and TRBJ2-3 gives the full variable domain: DSGVTQTPKHLITATGQRVTLRCSPRSGDLSVYWYQQSLDQGLQFLIQYYNGEERAKGNILERFSAQQFPDLHSELNLSSLELGDSALYFCASSSRVASGTDTQYFGPGTRLTVL.

At least ten counts were recorded for this clonotype. This chain uses TRBV12-3 or TRBV12-4 with TRBJ2-3; TRBD1 aligns across 8 bases. The CDR3 is 17 amino acids. With V trimmed by 1 base and J by 5 bases, 11 bases remained unmatched. The CDR3 protein is CASSLGIDRGAGDTQYF. The CDR3 bases are TGTGCCAGCAGTTTAGGGATAGACAGGGGCGCAGGAGATACGCAGTATTTT.

This clonotype was seen a few times. The genes are TRBV5-1 and TRBJ2-2; D unclear. Germline V gene data show CDR1 as SGHRS and CDR2 as YFSETQ. Trimming cost V 4 bases and J 2 bases, with 15 bases left between them. This CDR3 has 16 residues. DNA of the CDR3: TGCGCCAGCAGCAAGCTTCCCCAGGATAACACCGGGGAGCTGTTTTTT. Translated: CASSKLPQDNTGELFF.

The J gene is TRBJ1-2, the V gene TRBV6-2 or TRBV6-3; possible D gene TRBD1, 5 bases. This CDR3 is built from 14 residues. Trimming removed 6 bases at V and 4 bases at J, with 15 bases between. From germline, CDR1 is MNHEY and CDR2 SVGEGT. CDR3 DNA sequence: TGTGCCAGCAGGCCACAGACAGCGGGCTATGGCTACACCTTC. It codes for CASRPQTAGYGYTF.

The chain combines TRBV18 with TRBJ1-1, with 8 bases aligning to TRBD1. The CDR3 is 14 residues long. Germline trimming cut 0 bases from V and 6 bases from J; bases unmatched to any gene: 3. Germline values: CDR1 KGHSH, CDR2 LQKENI. Here the CDR3 DNA reads TGTGCCAGCTCACCACCTACCAGGGGGCCTGAAGCTTTCTTT. Translating gives CASSPPTRGPEAFF.

This clonotype was picked up a small number of times. A much larger clone lies a single base off, so this may be a read error. The V call is TRBV7-2, the J call TRBJ2-7, with 9 positions matching TRBD1. Germline assignment: CDR1 SGHTA and CDR2 FQGNSA. The CDR3 sequence is 13 residues long. The ends lost 7 bases at V and 5 bases at J; junction bases unmatched: 6. The CDR3, as DNA: TGTGCCAGCAACCCTGACAGGGGGAACGAGCAGTACTTC. Translation: CASNPDRGNEQYF.